Listed below are T cell receptor beta chains from one sample, sequenced in a study of T-cell reconstitution after alpha-beta-depleted transplantation in children. TCRdb processed the PCR reads anew with MiXCR; each CDR3 protein has one entry. Among approximately 650,000 distinct CDR3 sequences listed, around 13% were seen once. The sample in question was PBMCs, obtained before TCRalphabeta/CD19-depleted stem cell transplant. These receptors were taken from a girl aged 2-15 years with congenital amegakaryocytic thrombocytopenia, due to receive a stem cell transplant. Both conserved end residues are part of each CDR3. D genes are given only for firm matches. Not all rows give a size; the values are once, few, many and, for expanded clones, a class.

>TRBJ1-4|TRBV12-3/TRBV12-4|many|.
TGTGCCAGCAGTTTAACCGCTCGAGCCGTCTCGGCGAGTGAAAAACTGTTTTTT
CASSLTARAVSASEKLFF
>TRBJ2-4|TRBV29-1|many|TRBD2
TGCAGCGTTGAAGGCGGACTAGGAGCCAAAAACATTCAGTACTTC
CSVEGGLGAKNIQYF
>TRBJ2-7|TRBV5-1|few|TRBD2
TGCGCCAGCAGCACTAGCGGGTTCGACTCCTACGAGCAGTACTTC
CASSTSGFDSYEQYF
>TRBJ1-1|TRBV20-1|many|TRBD1
TGCAGTGCTAGAGCTGGGACAGGGGGACGAACTGAAGCTTTCTTT
CSARAGTGGRTEAFF
>TRBJ1-2|TRBV4-2|few|.
TGTGCCAGCAGCCAAGATCGTCCCCACCGAGTAACTAACTATGGCTACACCTTC
CASSQDRPHRVTNYGYTF
>TRBJ2-3|TRBV4-1|few|TRBD1
TGCGCCAGCAGCCAATCCCCAGGAAGGGACAGGGGTGACCTTGCTACGCAGTATTTT
CASSQSPGRDRGDLATQYF
>TRBJ1-3|TRBV5-1|many|TRBD1
TGCGCCAGCAGCTTTGACCAGACAGGGCACGGAAACACCATATATTTT
CASSFDQTGHGNTIYF
>TRBJ2-7|TRBV12-3/TRBV12-4|few|.
TGTGCCAGCAGTCGGGTCGAGGGACCTCGTGAGGAGCAGTACTTC
CASSRVEGPREEQYF
>TRBJ2-1|TRBV5-6|once|TRBD2
TGTGCCAGCAGCAAAGGAGCGGGAGTGTTCTACAATGAGCAGTTCTTC
CASSKGAGVFYNEQFF
>TRBJ2-4|TRBV29-1|many|.
TGCAGCGTTGTAGGCAGACTAGCCAAAAACATTCAGTACTTC
CSVVGRLAKNIQYF
>TRBJ2-1|TRBV3-1|few|.
TGTGCCAGCAGCGACATCCTAGAAGTCAATGAGCAGTTCTTC
CASSDILEVNEQFF
>TRBJ1-5|TRBV3-1|many|.
TGTGCCAGCAGCCAGGGCGGGGAAGGGAATCAGCCCCAGCATTTT
CASSQGGEGNQPQHF
>TRBJ2-5|TRBV18|.|.
TGTGCCAGCTCACCACAGCCAGCCCAAGAGACCCAGTACTTC
CASSPQPAQETQYF
>TRBJ2-1|TRBV7-8|.|.
TGTGCCAGCAGCTTAATTCCCAATGAGCAGTTCTTC
CASSLIPNEQFF
>TRBJ2-1|TRBV28|.|.
TGTGCCAGCAGTTTAAGGGGGGGGTTGAGCTCCTACAATGAGCAGTTCTTC
CASSLRGGLSSYNEQFF
>TRBJ2-1|TRBV5-1|many|TRBD1
TGCGCCAGCAGCTTACAGGGGCAAGGTTACAATGAGCAGTTCTTC
CASSLQGQGYNEQFF
>TRBJ1-5|TRBV20-1|.|TRBD1
TGCAGTGCTAGCGGGACAGGGGTTTACAGCAATCAGCCCCAGCATTTT
CSASGTGVYSNQPQHF
>TRBJ1-3|TRBV7-6|.|.
TGTGCCAGCAGCTTAGGGTGGCAGGGGAAAAGCGGGACTGGAAACACCATATATTTT
CASSLGWQGKSGTGNTIYF
>TRBJ2-5|TRBV6-1|many|TRBD1
TGTGCCAGCAGTAGGACAGGAAGTATCCAAGAGACCCAGTACTTC
CASSRTGSIQETQYF
>TRBJ1-2|TRBV12-3/TRBV12-4|many|.
TGTGCCAGCAGCTCGGGGGGGGCGAAAAGCTACACCTTC
CASSSGGAKSYTF
>TRBJ2-7|TRBV7-9|many|TRBD2
TGTGCCACCACCTCTAGCGGGAGTGTCTACGAGCAGTACTTC
CATTSSGSVYEQYF
>TRBJ2-1|TRBV7-8|many|TRBD2
TGTGCCAGCAGCTTAGGAGGGATAGCGGGAGTTAATGAGCAGTTCTTC
CASSLGGIAGVNEQFF